The source of this T cell receptor (beta chain) is a study of blood T cell repertoires in COVID-19. Turning to the study itself: Italy, Spain and the United States were the sources of the convalescent and acute COVID-19 samples. The analysed material was cDNA or gDNA that came from T cells, B-cell-depleted T cells, or PBMCs.

TCRdb keeps only in-frame clones here, not all; method: immunoSEQ multiplex PCR. The sample yields under 300,000 clones, around 90% seen once. This clone was detected once. A junction end diverges from the germline sequence, so it may reflect a read error. Germline lookup yields CDR1 LGHDT and CDR2 YNNKEL (reference sequence). The CDR3 contains 12 residues. What was sequenced was PBMCs or T cells enriched from blood (not recorded which). The source of this sequence is a woman in her sixties or seventies in a cohort exposed to, infected with or recovered from COVID-19 (not recorded which). This chain joins TRBV3-1 (or the pseudogene TRBV3-2) and TRBJ2-7, with 7 bases identical to TRBD2. CDR3 in amino acids: CASSQDRGERYF. CDR3 nucleotide sequence: TGTGCCAGCAGCCAAGATCGGGGGGAGCGGTACTTC.